These T cell receptor beta chains were read from a single sample in a study of blood T cell repertoires in COVID-19. Produced via immunoSEQ multiplex PCR; TCRdb's table is partial and in-frame only. The sample holds around 49,000 clones, 60% to 80% seen once. Specimen: PBMCs or T cells enriched from blood (not recorded which). These TCRs come from a woman aged 50 to 65 with acute COVID-19. Both conserved end residues are part of each CDR3. Fields, in order: clone size, J gene, V gene, D gene, CDR3 DNA, CDR3 protein. D genes are given only for firm matches. Clone size, where shown, is once, few, many, or a class for clones that have expanded.

.	TRBJ1-2	TRBV11-3	TRBD1	TGTGCCAGCAGCCTGGAGGGGGCGGGATACTATGGCTACACCTTC	CASSLEGAGYYGYTF
.	TRBJ2-3	TRBV4-2	.	TGTGCCAGCAGCCAAGGACGACTTGTCACAGATACGCAGTATTTT	CASSQGRLVTDTQYF
.	TRBJ2-7	TRBV3-1/TRBV3-2	.	TGTGCCAGCAGCCAAACGAGTCAGGGGATCTACGAGCAGTACTTC	CASSQTSQGIYEQYF
.	TRBJ2-5	TRBV7-7	TRBD2	TGTGCTAGCAGCTTAGGCCCGGGACTAGCGGGGGGCGGGACCCAGTACTTC	CASSLGPGLAGGGTQYF
.	TRBJ2-3	TRBV7-8	.	TGTGCCAGCAGCCAACAGGGCCTAGGAGATACGCAGTATTTT	CASSQQGLGDTQYF
.	TRBJ1-4	TRBV9	.	TGTGCCAGCAGCGCGGAGGAGGAAAAACTGTTTTTT	CASSAEEEKLFF
.	TRBJ2-3	TRBV7-3	TRBD2	TGTGCCAGCAGCTTAAAGGGAGGGCTAGCGGGGGGGCCCGGGACAGATACGCAGTATTTT	CASSLKGGLAGGPGTDTQYF
few	TRBJ2-1	TRBV3-1/TRBV3-2	TRBD2	TGTGCCAGCAGCCAGGGACTAGCAAATGAGCAGTTCTTC	CASSQGLANEQFF
once	TRBJ1-3	TRBV4-2	.	TGTGCCAGCAGCCAAGTCCCGACAGCTGCGTCTGGAAACACCATATATTTT	CASSQVPTAASGNTIYF
.	TRBJ1-4	TRBV27	.	TGTGCCAGCAGTTTATTCAGGGTTGGGAAACTGTTTTTT	CASSLFRVGKLFF
.	TRBJ1-2	TRBV7-8	.	TGTGCCAGCAGCTTAGCGCTGGGAGGCCTTAACTATGGCTACACCTTC	CASSLALGGLNYGYTF
once	TRBJ2-7	TRBV11-3	TRBD1	TGTGCCAGCAGCTTAGGTACGGACAGGGGGTACGAGCAGTACTTC	CASSLGTDRGYEQYF
once	TRBJ2-3	TRBV6-5	TRBD2	TGTGCCAGTCAGGGGACTAGCGTCCCAGATACGCAGTATTTT	CASQGTSVPDTQYF
.	TRBJ1-1	TRBV4-1	.	TGCGCCAGCAGCTTTCTTCCAGGGCAGAGGACTGAAGCTTTCTTT	CASSFLPGQRTEAFF
.	TRBJ2-1	TRBV7-6	TRBD2	TGTGCCAGCAGCCTCGGGACTAGCGGGGCTGAGCAGTTCTTC	CASSLGTSGAEQFF
.	TRBJ2-7	TRBV14	.	TGTGCCAGCAGCGCTCTGGGCCACGAGCAGTACTTC	CASSALGHEQYF
.	TRBJ1-2	TRBV5-4	TRBD1	TGTGCCAGCAGCCCAGAGTGGGACAGGGGGCATGGCTACACCTTC	CASSPEWDRGHGYTF
few	TRBJ1-6	TRBV28	TRBD1	TGTGCCAGCATATCTACCTCGGGACAGGGTAATTCACCCCTCCACTTT	CASISTSGQGNSPLHF
.	TRBJ1-1	TRBV20-1	.	TGCAGTGCTCCAGAGAACACTGAAGCTTTCTTT	CSAPENTEAFF
.	TRBJ1-5	TRBV9	.	TGTGCCAGCAGCCCCCATTCCGGCGGGGGACAGCCCCAGCATTTT	CASSPHSGGGQPQHF
few	TRBJ2-1	TRBV28	.	TGTGCCAGCAGTTTATCAGGCAATGAGCAGTTCTTC	CASSLSGNEQFF
.	TRBJ2-5	TRBV27	.	TGTGCCAGCAGTTTAGCTTCGGTGGCAGGGCAGGAGACCCAGTACTTC	CASSLASVAGQETQYF
.	TRBJ2-7	TRBV19	.	TGTGCCAGTACCCGCGGATATGGTTACGAGCAGTACTTC	CASTRGYGYEQYF
.	TRBJ1-4	TRBV5-1	TRBD1	TGCGCCAGCAGCAGTGGACAGGGGAATGAAAAACTGTTTTTT	CASSSGQGNEKLFF